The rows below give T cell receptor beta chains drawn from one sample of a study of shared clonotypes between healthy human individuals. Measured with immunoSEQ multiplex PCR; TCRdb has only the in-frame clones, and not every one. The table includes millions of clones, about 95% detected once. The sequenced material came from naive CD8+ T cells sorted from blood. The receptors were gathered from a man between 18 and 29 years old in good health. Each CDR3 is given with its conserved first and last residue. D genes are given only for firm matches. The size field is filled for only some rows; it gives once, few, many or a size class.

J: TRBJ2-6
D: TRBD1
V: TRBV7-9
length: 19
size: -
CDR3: CASSFLLGQGLSGANVLTF
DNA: TGTGCCAGCAGCTTTTTATTGGGACAGGGGCTCTCTGGGGCCAACGTCCTGACTTTC

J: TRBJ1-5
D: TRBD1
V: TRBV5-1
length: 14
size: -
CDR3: CASSDRGQGQPQHF
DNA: TGCGCCAGCAGCGACAGGGGACAGGGTCAGCCCCAGCATTTT

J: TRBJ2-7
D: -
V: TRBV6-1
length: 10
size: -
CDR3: CASARGEQYF
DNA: TGTGCCAGCGCTAGAGGGGAGCAGTACTTC

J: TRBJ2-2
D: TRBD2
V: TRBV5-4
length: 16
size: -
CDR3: CASSLGLAGGFGELFF
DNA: TGTGCCAGCAGCTTGGGACTAGCGGGAGGATTCGGGGAGCTGTTTTTT

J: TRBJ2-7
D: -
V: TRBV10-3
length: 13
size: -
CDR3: CAISDGETYEQYF
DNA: TGTGCCATCAGTGACGGTGAGACCTACGAGCAGTACTTC

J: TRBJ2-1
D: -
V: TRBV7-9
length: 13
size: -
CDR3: CASSRGKGNEQFF
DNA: TGTGCCAGCAGTAGGGGGAAGGGCAATGAGCAGTTCTTC

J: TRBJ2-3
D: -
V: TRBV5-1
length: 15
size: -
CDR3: CASSLEGGYTDTQYF
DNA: TGCGCCAGCAGCTTGGAAGGGGGATACACAGATACGCAGTATTTT

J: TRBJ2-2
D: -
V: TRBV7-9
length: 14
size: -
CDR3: CASTLLGATGELFF
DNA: TGTGCCAGCACCCTACTCGGGGCTACCGGGGAGCTGTTTTTT

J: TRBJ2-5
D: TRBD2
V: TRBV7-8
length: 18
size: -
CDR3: CASSSLAGGNLLGETQYF
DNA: TGTGCCAGCAGCTCCCTAGCGGGAGGGAATTTGTTGGGAGAGACCCAGTACTTC

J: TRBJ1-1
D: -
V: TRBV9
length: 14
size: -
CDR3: CASSVGTGVTEAFF
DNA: TGTGCCAGCAGCGTGGGGACTGGGGTCACTGAAGCTTTCTTT

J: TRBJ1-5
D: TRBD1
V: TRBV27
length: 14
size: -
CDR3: CASRRGQSNQPQHF
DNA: TGTGCCAGCAGGCGGGGACAGAGCAATCAGCCCCAGCATTTT

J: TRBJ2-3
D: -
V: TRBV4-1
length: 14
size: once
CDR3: CASSHLVSTDTQYF
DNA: TGCGCCAGCAGCCATCTAGTCTCCACAGATACGCAGTATTTT

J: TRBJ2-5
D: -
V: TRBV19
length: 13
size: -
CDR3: CASSIDTEETQYF
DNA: TGTGCCAGTAGTATAGATACCGAAGAGACCCAGTACTTC

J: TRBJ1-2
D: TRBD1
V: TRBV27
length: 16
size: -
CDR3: CASSLSMTGDAYGYTF
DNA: TGTGCCAGCAGTTTATCGATGACAGGGGACGCCTATGGCTACACCTTC

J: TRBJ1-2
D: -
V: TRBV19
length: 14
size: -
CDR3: CASNPGYTNYGYTF
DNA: TGTGCCAGTAATCCAGGGTACACTAACTATGGCTACACCTTC

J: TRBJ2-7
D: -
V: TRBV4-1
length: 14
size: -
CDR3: CASSPRGAAYEQYF
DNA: TGCGCCAGCAGCCCAAGGGGCGCGGCCTACGAGCAGTACTTC

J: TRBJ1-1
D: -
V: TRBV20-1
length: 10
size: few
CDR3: CSASHTEAFF
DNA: TGCAGTGCTTCACACACTGAAGCTTTCTTT

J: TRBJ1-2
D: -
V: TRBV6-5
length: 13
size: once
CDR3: CASSYGSKLGYTF
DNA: TGTGCCAGCAGTTATGGTTCCAAGCTGGGCTACACCTTC

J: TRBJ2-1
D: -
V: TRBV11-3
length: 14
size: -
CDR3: CASSPVGGYNEQFF
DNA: TGTGCCAGCAGCCCGGTCGGGGGATACAATGAGCAGTTCTTC

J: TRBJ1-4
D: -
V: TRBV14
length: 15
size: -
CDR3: CASSRTSATNEKLFF
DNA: TGTGCCAGCAGCCGGACAAGTGCAACTAATGAAAAACTGTTTTTT

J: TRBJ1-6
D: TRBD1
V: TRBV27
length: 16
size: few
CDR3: CASSIGTDFGNSPLHF
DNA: TGTGCCAGCAGTATTGGGACAGATTTTGGCAATTCACCCCTCCACTTT

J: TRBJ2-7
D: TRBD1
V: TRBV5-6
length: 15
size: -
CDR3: CASSFGPGQGYEQYF
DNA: TGTGCCAGCAGCTTTGGTCCAGGACAGGGCTACGAGCAGTACTTC

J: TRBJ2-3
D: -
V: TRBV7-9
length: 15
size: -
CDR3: CASSYLMGGTDTQYF
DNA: TGTGCCAGCAGCTACCTTATGGGCGGCACAGATACGCAGTATTTT

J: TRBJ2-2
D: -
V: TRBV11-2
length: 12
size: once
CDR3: CAERMTTGELFF
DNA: TGTGCAGAGAGGATGACCACCGGGGAGCTGTTTTTT

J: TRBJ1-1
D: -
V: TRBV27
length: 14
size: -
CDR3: CASSDRQGDTEAFF
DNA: TGTGCCAGCAGTGACCGTCAGGGTGACACTGAAGCTTTCTTT

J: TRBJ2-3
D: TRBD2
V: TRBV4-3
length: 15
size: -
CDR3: CASSPGTSHTDTQYF
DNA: TGCGCCAGCAGCCCGGGGACTAGCCACACAGATACGCAGTATTTT

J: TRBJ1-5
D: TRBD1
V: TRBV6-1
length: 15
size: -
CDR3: CASNFPGQHNQPQHF
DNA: TGTGCCAGCAATTTTCCGGGACAGCACAATCAGCCCCAGCATTTT

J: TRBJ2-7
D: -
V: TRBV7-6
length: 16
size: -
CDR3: CASSLEPRSEVDEQYF
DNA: TGTGCCAGCAGCTTAGAGCCCAGGTCGGAGGTGGACGAGCAGTACTTC

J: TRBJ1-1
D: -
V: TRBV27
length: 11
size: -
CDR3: CATRRGFEAFF
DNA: TGTGCCACCAGAAGAGGGTTTGAAGCTTTCTTT

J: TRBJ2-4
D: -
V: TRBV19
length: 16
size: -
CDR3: CASSLGPQGAKNIQYF
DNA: TGTGCCAGTAGCCTGGGGCCCCAAGGGGCCAAAAACATTCAGTACTTC

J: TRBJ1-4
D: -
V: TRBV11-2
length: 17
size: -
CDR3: CASSLSEALPIGEKLFF
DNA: TGTGCCAGCAGCTTAAGTGAGGCTCTCCCTATAGGGGAAAAACTGTTTTTT

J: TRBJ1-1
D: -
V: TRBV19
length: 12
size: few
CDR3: CASSIWGTEAFF
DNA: TGTGCCAGTAGTATTTGGGGCACTGAAGCTTTCTTT

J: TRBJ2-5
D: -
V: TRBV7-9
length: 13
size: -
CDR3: CASTPPIQETQYF
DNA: TGTGCCAGCACGCCACCAATCCAAGAGACCCAGTACTTC

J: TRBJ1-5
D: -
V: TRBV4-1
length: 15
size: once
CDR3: CASSQEAGGNQPQHF
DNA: TGCGCCAGCAGCCAAGAGGCAGGGGGCAATCAGCCCCAGCATTTT

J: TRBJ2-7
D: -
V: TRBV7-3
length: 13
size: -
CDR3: CASSLITGGEQYF
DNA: TGTGCCAGCAGCTTAATAACAGGCGGCGAGCAGTACTTC

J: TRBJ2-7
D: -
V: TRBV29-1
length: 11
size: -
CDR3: CSVEDRYEQYF
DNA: TGCAGCGTTGAAGACCGCTACGAGCAGTACTTC

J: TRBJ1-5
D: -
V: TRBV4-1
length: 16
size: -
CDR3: CASSQGGVGMGQPQHF
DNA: TGCGCCAGCAGCCAAGGGGGGGTAGGGATGGGTCAGCCCCAGCATTTT

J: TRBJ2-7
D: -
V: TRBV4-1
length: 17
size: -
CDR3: CASSEGRDLYSSYEQYF
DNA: TGCGCCAGCAGCGAAGGCAGGGACCTTTACAGCTCCTACGAGCAGTACTTC

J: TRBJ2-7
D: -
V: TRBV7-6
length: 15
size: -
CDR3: CASSLGPGGTYEQYF
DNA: TGTGCCAGCAGCTTAGGGCCAGGGGGGACGTACGAGCAGTACTTC

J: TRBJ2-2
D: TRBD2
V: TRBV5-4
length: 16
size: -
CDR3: CASSLEGGGTSGELFF
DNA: TGTGCCAGCAGCTTAGAAGGCGGGGGGACTTCCGGGGAGCTGTTTTTT

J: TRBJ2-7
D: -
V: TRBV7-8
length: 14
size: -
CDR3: CASSSAGALYEQYF
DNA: TGTGCCAGCAGCTCCGCCGGGGCCCTCTACGAGCAGTACTTC

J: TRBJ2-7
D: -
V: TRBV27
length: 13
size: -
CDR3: CASSVGLSYEQYF
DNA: TGTGCCAGCAGTGTCGGACTGTCCTACGAGCAGTACTTC

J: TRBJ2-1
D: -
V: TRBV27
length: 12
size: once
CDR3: CASSFAGNEQFF
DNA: TGTGCCAGCAGTTTTGCAGGGAATGAGCAGTTCTTC

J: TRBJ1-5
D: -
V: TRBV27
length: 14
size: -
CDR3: CASRPGVSNQPQHF
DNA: TGTGCCAGCAGACCAGGAGTTAGCAATCAGCCCCAGCATTTT